One sample yielded the 21 T cell receptor beta chains listed below, sequenced in a study of cytomegalovirus exposure and HLA in healthy donors. The PCR used 60 Vbeta and 13 Jbeta primers. Sequencing used immunoSEQ multiplex PCR; TCRdb keeps in-frame clones, though not all of them. The sample contains about 170,000 clones, over 70% of which appear only once. The specimen was PBMCs. Source of these receptors: a woman aged 45-65 years in good health and CMV-seropositive.

This chain uses TRBV28 with TRBJ2-7, with D maybe TRBD1 (5 bases). V gave up 5 bases and J gave up 0 bases, with 14 bases separating them. Germline CDR1 and CDR2: MDHEN and SYDVKM. This CDR3 has 15 residues. CDR3 in amino acids: CASSLQGGPSYEQYF. CDR3 DNA: TGTGCCAGCAGTCTTCAGGGCGGACCCTCCTACGAGCAGTACTTC.

The gene calls are TRBV6-5 and TRBJ1-2; 7 bases map to TRBD1. CDR1 and CDR2 (germline): MNHEY, SVGAGI. The CDR3 runs 13 residues. The trim removed 6 bases at V and 6 bases at J, leaving 7 bases unmatched. CDR3 region: CASSPWTGDGYTF. CDR3 in DNA: TGTGCCAGCAGCCCCTGGACAGGTGATGGCTACACCTTC.

The V and J genes are TRBV6-4 and TRBJ2-3; D gene ambiguous. Germline V gene sequence: CDR1 MRHNA, CDR2 SNTAGT. V gave up 10 bases and J gave up 1 base, with 15 bases separating them. CDR3 length equals 14 residues. CDR3 loop: CAKNATRGTDTQYF. The CDR3 DNA reads as TGTGCCAAGAACGCGACCCGGGGCACAGATACGCAGTATTTT.

The V gene is TRBV13, the J gene TRBJ2-6; weak D call: TRBD1 (5 bases). This CDR3 is built from 15 residues. Germline values: CDR1 PRHDT, CDR2 FYEKMQ (reference sequence). The V end lost 7 bases, the J end lost 1 base, and 11 bases lay between the germline ends. The CDR3 DNA reads TGTGCCAGCACACGAACAGGATCTGGGGCCAACGTCCTGACTTTC. It translates to CASTRTGSGANVLTF.

The chain links TRBV7-6 to TRBJ1-4; 10 nucleotides match TRBD1. Unmatched junction bases numbered 4, after V lost 4 bases and J lost 8 bases. CDR1 SGHVS and CDR2 FNYEAQ come from the germline V gene. This CDR3 is built from 14 residues. The CDR3 here is CASSSGTGVEKLFF. The CDR3, as DNA: TGTGCCAGCAGCTCCGGGACAGGGGTGGAAAAACTGTTTTTT.

This sequence joins TRBV5-1 and TRBJ2-5; the match to TRBD2 covers 8 bases. The CDR3 spans 15 residues. The germline V gene encodes CDR1 SGHRS and CDR2 YFSETQ. V was clipped by 4 bases and J by 2 bases; unmatched bases: 7. CDR3 amino acids: CASSGIGGGQETQYF. In DNA, the CDR3 is TGCGCCAGCAGCGGCATCGGGGGGGGACAAGAGACCCAGTACTTC.

This clone occurred once. The V call is TRBV19, the J call TRBJ2-4; 8 bases align to TRBD1. CDR1 is LNHDA, CDR2 SQIVND, per germline (reference sequence). Germline trimming cut 2 bases from V and 1 base from J; bases unmatched to any gene: 4. The CDR3 totals 16 residues. The CDR3 spells CASSIQGAGAKNIQYF. In nucleotides, the CDR3 is TGTGCCAGTAGTATACAGGGGGCTGGGGCCAAAAACATTCAGTACTTC.

Only a few counts were recorded for this clone. This sample also contains other DNA sequences that code for the same CDR3. The chain uses TRBV19 and TRBJ1-4; maybe TRBD1 (6 bases). Germline V lookup: CDR1 LNHDA, CDR2 SQIVND (reference sequence). Between the trimmed V and J ends, which lost 3 bases and 5 bases, there was a span of 22 bases. The CDR3 is 18 amino acids. The CDR3 loop is CASSMGAGEYPLNEKLFF. The CDR3 region has the DNA TGTGCCAGTAGTATGGGGGCAGGGGAGTATCCCTTGAATGAAAAACTGTTTTTT.

This clone was detected only a few times. The chain recombines TRBV19 with TRBJ1-3, with 10 bases matching TRBD1. The junction had 6 bases not matched to a gene; V was cut back by 3 bases and J by 4 bases. Germline CDR1 reads LNHDA; CDR2 reads SQIVND (reference sequence). The CDR3 is 16 residues long. The CDR3 DNA follows: TGTGCCAGTAGTATCCGACAGGGGGCCTCCGGAAACACCATATATTTT. It yields the protein CASSIRQGASGNTIYF.

This clone has a single count. One junction end disagrees with the germline gene, perhaps due to a read error. The chain joins TRBV6-1 to TRBJ1-2, with D maybe TRBD1 (6 bases). This CDR3 has 12 residues. Germline assignment: CDR1 MNHNS and CDR2 SASEGT. The CDR3 nucleotides read TGTGCCAGCAGTGGCCTCCAACAGGGCCCAAAGTTC. Translating it yields CASSGLQQGPKF.

V gene TRBV7-9 combines with J gene TRBJ2-5; 7 nucleotides agree with TRBD1. This CDR3 spans 14 amino acids. Germline V CDR1 and CDR2: SEHNR, FQNEAQ (reference sequence). With 5 bases clipped from V and 5 bases from J, the junction kept 8 bases outside the gene matches. The CDR3 loop reads CASSRRQGDETQYF. The CDR3 DNA is TGTGCCAGCAGCCGCCGACAGGGCGATGAGACCCAGTACTTC.

CDR3 sequence (DNA): TGTGCCAGCAGCCAGGGAGGGGGGGCCTACAATGAGCAGTTCTTC. Its protein is CASSQGGGAYNEQFF. This chain links TRBV9 with TRBJ2-1; a possible D gene is TRBD2 (7 bases). The CDR3 runs 15 residues. V was clipped by 4 bases and J by 2 bases, with 13 bases between them. CDR1 is SGDLS and CDR2 is YYNGEE in the germline V gene.

The chain joins TRBV19 to TRBJ1-2; weak D call: TRBD1 (6 bases). Germline V gene lookup returns CDR1 LNHDA and CDR2 SQIVND (reference sequence). The length of the CDR3 is 15 residues. With 1 base removed from V and 3 bases from J, the gap between germline ends came to 12 bases. The CDR3 DNA reads as TGTGCCAGTAGTATAGGCGGCAGGGGAGACTATGGCTACACCTTC. Translating gives CASSIGGRGDYGYTF. The full variable domain, with the rest looked up from reference TRBV19 and TRBJ1-2, is DGGITQSPKYLFRKEGQNVTLSCEQNLNHDAMYWYRQDPGQGLRLIYYSQIVNDFQKGDIAEGYSVSREKKESFPLTVTSAQKNPTAFYLCASSIGGRGDYGYTFGSGTRLTVV.

This chain uses TRBV5-4 with TRBJ2-2; the D gene is possibly TRBD2 (6 bases). The V end lost 7 bases, the J end lost 0 bases, and 13 bases lay between the germline ends. Germline CDR1 SGHNT, CDR2 YYREEE (reference sequence). The CDR3 length is 15 residues. In DNA, the CDR3 is TGTGCCAGCGGTCTGGGGGGTGCGAACACCGGGGAGCTGTTTTTT. Translation: CASGLGGANTGELFF.

V gene TRBV19 combines with J gene TRBJ1-2; 8 nucleotides agree with TRBD1. In germline, CDR1 is LNHDA, CDR2 SQIVND (reference sequence). Trimming removed 6 bases from V and 3 bases from J; junction bases left unmatched: 6. This CDR3 is built from 14 residues. The CDR3 reads CASRSTGEDYGYTF. The CDR3 DNA follows: TGTGCCAGTAGGTCGACAGGGGAGGACTATGGCTACACCTTC.

This clone was seen once. The same CDR3 is also encoded by other DNA sequences in this sample. This chain links TRBV27 with TRBJ1-5, with D possibly being TRBD1 (5 bases). Germline CDR1 reads MNHEY; CDR2 reads SMNVEV (reference sequence). The CDR3 contains 13 residues. V was shortened by 4 bases and J by 7 bases, with 11 bases between the two germline ends. The DNA of the CDR3 is TGTGCCAGCAGTTCGGGGGGATACCAGCCCCAGCATTTT. It translates to CASSSGGYQPQHF.

V is TRBV5-1 and J is TRBJ2-5, with 9 bases identical to TRBD1. The end of the DNA is better explained by TRBJ2-7, so the J call may be wrong. This CDR3 comprises 15 residues. The germline gives CDR1 SGHRS, CDR2 YFSETQ. CDR3 DNA sequence: TGCGCCAGCAGCTTGGATGGACAGGGGACCTACGAGCAGTACTTC. Its translation is CASSLDGQGTYEQYF.

The rearrangement uses TRBV5-6 and TRBJ1-1; 10 bases fit TRBD1. The CDR3 has 17 residues. The germline gives CDR1 SGHDT, CDR2 YYEEEE. V gave up 3 bases and J gave up 0 bases; unmatched junction bases: 8. The CDR3 region is CASSSGQGGPLNTEAFF. CDR3 nucleotides: TGTGCCAGCAGCTCCGGACAGGGGGGGCCCCTGAACACTGAAGCTTTCTTT.

J is TRBJ1-2 and V is TRBV19; D ambiguous. CDR3 length: 15 amino acids. Trimming shortened V by 6 bases and J by 5 bases, and 19 bases separated the two germline ends. Germline-derived CDR1 and CDR2 are LNHDA and SQIVND (reference sequence). CDR3 region: CASRAGGSRAYGYTF. CDR3 bases: TGTGCCAGTAGGGCGGGCGGGAGCCGGGCATATGGCTACACCTTC. The complete variable domain, with remaining parts taken from reference TRBV19 and TRBJ1-2, reads DGGITQSPKYLFRKEGQNVTLSCEQNLNHDAMYWYRQDPGQGLRLIYYSQIVNDFQKGDIAEGYSVSREKKESFPLTVTSAQKNPTAFYLCASRAGGSRAYGYTFGSGTRLTVV.

For the CDR3, the DNA is TGCGCCAGCTCGACTATTCAGCAGGAGAGCAATCAGCCCCAGCATTTT. The encoded protein is CASSTIQQESNQPQHF. The chain couples TRBV4-3 to TRBJ1-5; no clear D. CDR1 and CDR2 (germline): LGHNA, YSLEER. CDR3 length equals 16 residues. The V end lost 8 bases, the J end lost 1 base, and 18 bases lay between the germline ends.

The chain links TRBV2 to TRBJ1-5, with D possibly being TRBD1 (6 bases). V was shortened by 6 bases and J by 3 bases, with 9 bases between the two germline ends. From germline, CDR1 is SNHLY and CDR2 FYNNEI. The CDR3 runs to 13 residues. The CDR3 DNA reads as TGTGCCAGCAGGGGGGACACCAATCAGCCCCAGCATTTT. The encoded protein is CASRGDTNQPQHF.